This T cell receptor beta chain comes out of a study of identical twins. Regarding the study as a whole: Out-of-frame TCR alpha sharing observed in monozygotic twins exceeded model estimates. Invariant populations such as MAIT and iNKT cells could partly muddle zero-insertion analyses.

Germline lookup yields CDR1 MNHEY and CDR2 SVGAGI. The CDR3 loop spans 16 amino acids. The ends were cut back, 0 bases at V and 3 bases at J, with 15 bases in the middle. This clonotype was picked up many times. Its specificity is unknown. TCRdb reanalysed the 5' RACE reads using MiXCR and keeps one entry per CDR3 protein. The sample lists 400,000 to 500,000 distinct CDR3 sequences; about 18% were seen once. The sequence derives from a man aged 45-65 years in good health. Sequenced input: naive T cells sorted from blood. The rearrangement joins TRBV6-5 to TRBJ2-7; weak D call: TRBD2 (7 bases). The CDR3: CASSYSAAGAVYEQYF. The DNA for the CDR3 is TGTGCCAGCAGTTACTCCGCGGCGGGGGCTGTCTACGAGCAGTACTTC.